Listed below are T cell receptor beta chains from one sample, sequenced in a study of blood T cells in healthy people across ages. One entry per CDR3 protein results from TCRdb running MiXCR on the 5' RACE reads. This table holds about a million distinct CDR3 sequences, about 53% found once. The sequenced sample consisted of blood. The receptors here all came from a woman aged 60-70 years in good health. Both conserved end residues are part of each CDR3.

J	V	CDR3
TRBJ2-1	TRBV28	CASSLCPLNEQFF
TRBJ1-6	TRBV20-1	CSARVGQSSYNSPLHF
-	TRBV7-2	CASSFYPGTSAYNEQYF
-	TRBV2	CASFRGRGTETQYF
TRBJ1-2	TRBV4-1	CASSQVASGPDYGYTF
TRBJ2-5	TRBV29-1	CSVEEGAQTQYF
TRBJ1-2	TRBV24-1	CATSGPGTGDYGYTF
TRBJ2-3	TRBV28	CASSTGHDTRYF
TRBJ2-1	TRBV5-1	CASSLSGISEDEQFF
TRBJ2-7	TRBV13	CASSLVSSESYEQYF
TRBJ2-4	TRBV7-2	CASSSTVVAKNIQYF
TRBJ2-1	TRBV20-1	CSAREAARANEQFF
-	TRBV20-1	CSASPIVQVYEQYF
TRBJ2-2	TRBV2	CASSATGLVGTGELFF
TRBJ2-2	TRBV27	CASSLLTETGELFF
TRBJ2-3	TRBV11-2	CASSLGVLNMQYF
TRBJ2-1	TRBV28	CASHGASGVYNEQFF
TRBJ2-5	TRBV7-8	CATTPGLAGFSYF
TRBJ1-5	TRBV6-6	CASSPQEGYSNQPQHF
TRBJ1-5	TRBV5-1	CASSLQGSAQQPQHF
TRBJ1-5	TRBV28	CASSPRIGYNQPQHF
TRBJ2-6	TRBV18	CASSRPPTSGSRSGANVLTF
TRBJ1-2	TRBV5-1	CASSPMGLYGYTF
TRBJ2-4	TRBV20-1	CSAGVSLAKNIRYF
TRBJ1-5	TRBV11-2	CASSLDQGYGNQPQHF
TRBJ2-5	TRBV12-3/TRBV12-4	CASSFGSETQYF
-	TRBV6-2/TRBV6-3	CASTDRGLHEQYF
TRBJ2-1	TRBV11-1	CASSSLAVRLSNEQFF
TRBJ2-4	TRBV13	CASSFLREEEQYF
TRBJ2-1	TRBV11-2	CASSLSSAGRGNNEQFF
TRBJ2-1	TRBV29-1	CSVEPPTDGGWNEQFF
TRBJ2-7	TRBV20-1	CSARAEFATYEQYF
TRBJ1-2	TRBV5-1	CASSWSQVTTAGYTF
TRBJ2-3	TRBV29-1	CSVWGGLAGSTDTQYF
TRBJ1-5	TRBV18	CASSPDIFSGQPQHF
TRBJ2-1	TRBV11-2	CASSLEPASSYNERFF
TRBJ2-4	TRBV5-1	CASSLELWGVQYF
TRBJ2-1	TRBV6-2/TRBV6-3	CASSSVYNEQFF
TRBJ1-2	TRBV7-2	CASSSALERGNYGYTF
TRBJ2-7	TRBV5-1	CASSLARQSYEQYF
TRBJ2-5	TRBV28	CASSLGLAGHQETQYF
TRBJ2-3	TRBV5-1	CASSLAGAYTDTQYF
TRBJ2-1	TRBV5-1	CASSHQMAGRDEQFF
TRBJ2-5	TRBV7-8	CASSDLTSGFGETQYF
TRBJ1-5	TRBV10-3	CAIGQSDQPQHF
TRBJ1-1	TRBV10-1	CASSDGGSNTEAFF
TRBJ2-7	TRBV4-1	CASSRLFSGTLYEQYF
TRBJ2-7	TRBV12-3/TRBV12-4	CASSKLAGGPNHEQYF
TRBJ2-3	TRBV6-5	CATIGPRGGPRDTQYF
TRBJ2-5	TRBV14	CASSQLQGAQETQYF
TRBJ1-1	TRBV12-3/TRBV12-4	CASSLVGVGLAFF
TRBJ2-1	TRBV24-1	CATSQGLADNEQFF
TRBJ2-5	TRBV7-3	CASSVGEGETQYF
TRBJ1-4	TRBV5-1	CASSNGQATFNEKLFF
TRBJ1-5	TRBV28	CASRPSNQPQHF
TRBJ2-7	TRBV2	CASSERSGRSGEQYF
TRBJ1-2	TRBV25-1	CASSINRDGYTF
TRBJ1-4	TRBV3-1	CASSQLTGLGSYLFF
TRBJ1-2	TRBV6-1	CASSESGRVYGYTF